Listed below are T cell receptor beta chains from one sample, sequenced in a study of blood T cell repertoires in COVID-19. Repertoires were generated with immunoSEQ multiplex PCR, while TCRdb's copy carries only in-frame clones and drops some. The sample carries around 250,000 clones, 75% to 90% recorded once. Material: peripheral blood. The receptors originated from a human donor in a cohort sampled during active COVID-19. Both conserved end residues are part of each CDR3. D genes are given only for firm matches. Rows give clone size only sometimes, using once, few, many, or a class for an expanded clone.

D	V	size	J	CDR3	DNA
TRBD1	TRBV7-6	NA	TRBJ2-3	CASSPGGQGRTDTQYF	TGTGCCAGCAGCCCTGGCGGACAGGGGAGGACAGATACGCAGTATTTT
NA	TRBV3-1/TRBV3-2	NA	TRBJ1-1	CASRARGTEAFF	TGTGCCAGCCGGGCAAGGGGAACTGAAGCTTTCTTT
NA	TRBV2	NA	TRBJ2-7	CASSALYEQYF	TGTGCCAGCAGTGCCTTATACGAGCAGTACTTC
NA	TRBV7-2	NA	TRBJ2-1	CASSLLSRPYNEQFF	TGTGCCAGCAGCTTACTCTCGCGGCCCTACAATGAGCAGTTCTTC
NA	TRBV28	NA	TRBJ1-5	CASSLTYSNQPQHF	TGTGCCAGCAGTTTGACTTATAGCAATCAGCCCCAGCATTTT
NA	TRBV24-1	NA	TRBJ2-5	CATSQHGGTQYF	TGTGCCACCAGTCAACACGGGGGGACCCAGTACTTC
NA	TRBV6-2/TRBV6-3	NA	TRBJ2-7	CASSLTNTYEQYF	TGTGCCAGCAGCTTGACAAACACCTACGAGCAGTACTTC
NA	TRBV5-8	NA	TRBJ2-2	CASSFQGGKNTGELFF	TGTGCCAGCAGCTTCCAGGGGGGAAAGAACACCGGGGAGCTGTTTTTT
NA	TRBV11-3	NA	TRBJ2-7	CASSFSRVDEQYF	TGTGCCAGCAGCTTCTCCAGGGTCGACGAGCAGTACTTC
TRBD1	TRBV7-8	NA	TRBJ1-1	CASSFRQGNTEAFF	TGTGCCAGCAGTTTTCGACAGGGAAACACTGAAGCTTTCTTT
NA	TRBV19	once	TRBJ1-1	CASSIAAGEAFF	TGTGCCAGTAGTATAGCCGCAGGTGAAGCTTTCTTT
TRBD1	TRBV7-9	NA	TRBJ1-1	CASSSRQGAEGTEAFF	TGTGCCAGCAGCTCCCGACAGGGGGCAGAGGGCACTGAAGCTTTCTTT
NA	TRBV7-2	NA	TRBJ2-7	CAAALRPGMLYEQYF	TGTGCCGCAGCTCTAAGACCAGGGATGCTATACGAGCAGTACTTC
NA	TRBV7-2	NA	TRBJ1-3	CASSFWASSGNTIYF	TGTGCCAGCAGCTTCTGGGCAAGCTCTGGAAACACCATATATTTT
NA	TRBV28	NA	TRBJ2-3	CASSSHRVFTDTQYF	TGTGCCAGCAGTAGTCACAGGGTATTCACAGATACGCAGTATTTT
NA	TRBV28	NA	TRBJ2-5	CASSSSGIETQYF	TGTGCCAGCAGCTCCTCCGGGATCGAGACCCAGTACTTC
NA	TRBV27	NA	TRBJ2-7	CASSARSYYEQYF	TGTGCCAGCAGCGCACGGAGCTACTACGAGCAGTACTTC
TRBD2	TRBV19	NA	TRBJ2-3	CASSIRGGTSRTDTQYF	TGTGCCAGTAGTATAAGGGGAGGGACCTCCCGCACAGATACGCAGTATTTT
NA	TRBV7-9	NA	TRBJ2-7	CASSRGDYEQYF	TGTGCCAGCAGCAGGGGCGACTACGAGCAGTACTTC
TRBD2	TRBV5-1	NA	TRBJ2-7	CASSLGQVAGGYEQYF	TGCGCCAGCAGCTTGGGTCAAGTAGCGGGAGGGTACGAGCAGTACTTC
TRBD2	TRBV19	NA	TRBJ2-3	CASGLAGADTQYF	TGTGCCAGCGGACTAGCGGGGGCAGATACGCAGTATTTT
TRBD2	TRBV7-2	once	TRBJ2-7	CASSRTSGVYEQYF	TGTGCCAGCAGCCGGACTAGCGGGGTATACGAGCAGTACTTC
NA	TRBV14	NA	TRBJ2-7	CASSQVRGHSEQYF	TGTGCCAGCAGCCAAGTTCGTGGACATAGCGAGCAGTACTTC
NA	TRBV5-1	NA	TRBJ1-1	CASSFLTVNTEAFF	TGCGCCAGCAGCTTTCTGACAGTGAACACTGAAGCTTTCTTT
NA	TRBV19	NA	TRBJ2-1	CASREGGRYNEQFF	TGTGCCAGTAGGGAGGGGGGGCGCTACAATGAGCAGTTCTTC